This T cell receptor (beta chain) appears in the sequencing data of a study of T-cell reconstitution after alpha-beta-depleted transplantation in children listed by TCRdb under 2016. At the level of the whole study: T-cell immune reconstitution after TCRalphabeta/CD19-depleted allogeneic hematopoietic cell transplantation in children was quantitatively tracked in the study by means of TCR repertoire profiling.

This clonotype was seen just once. The antigen it binds to is not known. No quality values exist for individual bases; no much larger clone is one base distant. Weak support is all one read offers. The research as a whole found: Hyperexpanded clone frequencies declined over subsequent months; after one year, T-cell counts and TCRbeta diversity were mostly attributed to newly produced T cells. The apparently early alphabetaT-cell count recovery about two months after transplant was reportedly dependent on only several hundred rapidly expanded clones derived from non-depleted graft cells. In some patients, the high TCRbeta diversity seen at day 60 was put down to recipient T cells and intrathymic progenitors that had survived conditioning.

Inclusive of the bounding cysteine and phenylalanine, the CDR3 is 15 residues long. Left in the record is the CDR3 DNA by itself, 45 bases read in frame from the first base. According to the germline V gene, CDR1 reads MRHNA and CDR2 reads SNTAGT. Unmatched junction bases come to 8, with V trimmed by 7 bases and J by 6 bases. Libraries were prepared through PCR. This sample was sequenced with an Illumina HiSeq 2500. TCR library preparation used molecular barcoding, with unique molecular identifiers applied to normalize quantification of the TCRbeta repertoire. TCRdb itself trimmed the public reads at Q25 with fastp, ran MiXCR and retained productive beta chains. Duplicate CDR3 protein sequences are folded into a single record with the most common DNA and genes. The sample table holds some 830,000 distinct CDR3 sequences, of which around 15% were seen once. Under 6% of the sample comes from the top ten.

The sample's treatment or condition, from its label and the paper: allogeneic hematopoietic cell transplantation with graft depleted of TCRalphabeta T cells and CD19 B cells. Transplant recipients were children who received TCRalphabeta/CD19-depleted allogeneic hematopoietic cell grafts. This TCR came from a male patient under 18 who had a stem cell transplant for acute lymphoblastic leukemia, so the T cells may come from the graft donor. The V gene is TRBV6-4 and the J gene is TRBJ2-1; 11 bases in between match TRBD2. The sequencing used PBMCs, mostly from graft donor cells, collected 360 days after TCRalphabeta/CD19-depleted stem cell transplant. The base sequence is TGTGCCAGCACCACACTAGCGGGAGCCGGCAATGAGCAGTTCTTC. It translates to CASTTLAGAGNEQFF.